Listed below are T cell receptor beta chains from one sample, sequenced in a study of shared clonotypes between healthy human individuals. Data came from immunoSEQ multiplex PCR; TCRdb stores just in-frame clones and leaves some out. Of millions of clones detected, roughly 94% appear once; the ten largest clones hold 0.1% to 0.15%. Sequenced input: naive CD4+ T cells sorted from blood. The receptors shown here come from a man aged 18 to 30 in good health. Both conserved end residues are part of each CDR3. Each record gives: clone size, V gene, D gene, J gene, CDR3 protein, CDR3 DNA. A D gene is named only where the DNA matches it firmly. Not every row has a clone size; where given, it reads once, few, many or a size class.

clone_size: once; v_call: TRBV14; d_call: TRBD2; j_call: TRBJ2-1; cdr3_aa: CASSRSGGPYNEQFF; cdr3_nt: TGTGCCAGCAGCCGCAGCGGGGGGCCCTACAATGAGCAGTTCTTC
clone_size: -; v_call: TRBV6-1; d_call: -; j_call: TRBJ2-3; cdr3_aa: CASLGSSSTDTQYF; cdr3_nt: TGTGCCAGCCTGGGGAGCTCCAGCACAGATACGCAGTATTTT
clone_size: -; v_call: TRBV6-9; d_call: -; j_call: TRBJ2-1; cdr3_aa: CASSLVWRNEQFF; cdr3_nt: TGTGCCAGCAGTTTGGTCTGGAGGAATGAGCAGTTCTTC
clone_size: -; v_call: TRBV29-1; d_call: -; j_call: TRBJ2-5; cdr3_aa: CSVVGLQTQYF; cdr3_nt: TGCAGCGTTGTTGGGTTGCAGACCCAGTACTTC
clone_size: -; v_call: TRBV10-3; d_call: -; j_call: TRBJ2-1; cdr3_aa: CAISGGSYNEQFF; cdr3_nt: TGTGCCATCAGTGGGGGGTCGTACAATGAGCAGTTCTTC
clone_size: -; v_call: TRBV5-5; d_call: TRBD1; j_call: TRBJ1-1; cdr3_aa: CASTNLQGAGEAFF; cdr3_nt: TGTGCCAGCACCAATTTACAGGGGGCCGGAGAAGCTTTCTTT
clone_size: -; v_call: TRBV2; d_call: -; j_call: TRBJ2-5; cdr3_aa: CASRPDGQETQYF; cdr3_nt: TGTGCCAGCAGGCCGGACGGTCAAGAGACCCAGTACTTC
clone_size: -; v_call: TRBV7-2; d_call: -; j_call: TRBJ2-2; cdr3_aa: CASSTGPQKVGGELFF; cdr3_nt: TGTGCCAGCAGCACCGGACCCCAGAAGGTCGGCGGGGAGCTGTTTTTT
clone_size: -; v_call: TRBV27; d_call: -; j_call: TRBJ1-5; cdr3_aa: CASRPPQSNQPQHF; cdr3_nt: TGTGCCAGTCGTCCACCCCAGAGCAATCAGCCCCAGCATTTT
clone_size: once; v_call: TRBV5-6; d_call: -; j_call: TRBJ1-6; cdr3_aa: CASSLAFGGSSPLHF; cdr3_nt: TGTGCCAGCAGCTTGGCCTTCGGGGGGAGTTCACCCCTCCACTTT
clone_size: -; v_call: TRBV10-2; d_call: TRBD1; j_call: TRBJ2-2; cdr3_aa: CASIKKGQGRTGELFF; cdr3_nt: TGCGCCAGCATCAAAAAGGGACAGGGGCGCACCGGGGAGCTGTTTTTT
clone_size: -; v_call: TRBV18; d_call: TRBD1; j_call: TRBJ2-1; cdr3_aa: CASSSRDRVNEQFF; cdr3_nt: TGTGCCAGCTCATCCCGGGACAGGGTCAACGAGCAGTTCTTC
clone_size: -; v_call: TRBV7-3; d_call: -; j_call: TRBJ2-1; cdr3_aa: CASSSDTLTEQFF; cdr3_nt: TGTGCCAGCAGCTCCGATACGCTGACTGAGCAGTTCTTC
clone_size: -; v_call: TRBV19; d_call: -; j_call: TRBJ2-2; cdr3_aa: CASSSGLAGELFF; cdr3_nt: TGTGCCAGTAGTTCAGGGTTAGCCGGGGAGCTGTTTTTT
clone_size: -; v_call: TRBV7-2; d_call: TRBD1; j_call: TRBJ1-5; cdr3_aa: CASSLSWTGGYSNQPQHF; cdr3_nt: TGTGCCAGCAGCTTATCGTGGACAGGGGGCTATAGCAATCAGCCCCAGCATTTT
clone_size: -; v_call: TRBV6-5; d_call: -; j_call: TRBJ1-6; cdr3_aa: CASSFPNSPLHF; cdr3_nt: TGTGCCAGCAGTTTCCCGAATTCACCCCTCCACTTT
clone_size: -; v_call: TRBV19; d_call: -; j_call: TRBJ2-3; cdr3_aa: CAVSPGQPGDTQYF; cdr3_nt: TGTGCCGTGTCCCCCGGACAGCCGGGGGATACGCAGTATTTT
clone_size: -; v_call: TRBV7-2; d_call: -; j_call: TRBJ2-1; cdr3_aa: CASSLVRTPGYNEQFF; cdr3_nt: TGTGCCAGCAGCTTAGTCCGGACTCCAGGCTACAATGAGCAGTTCTTC
clone_size: once; v_call: TRBV4-3; d_call: -; j_call: TRBJ1-2; cdr3_aa: CASSQDPRVYGYTF; cdr3_nt: TGCGCCAGCAGCCAAGATCCCAGGGTCTATGGCTACACCTTC
clone_size: -; v_call: TRBV5-4; d_call: TRBD1; j_call: TRBJ2-7; cdr3_aa: CASSATGLGYEQYF; cdr3_nt: TGTGCCAGCAGCGCGACAGGGTTGGGCTACGAGCAGTACTTC
clone_size: -; v_call: TRBV5-5; d_call: -; j_call: TRBJ1-2; cdr3_aa: CASSLASGGADGYTF; cdr3_nt: TGTGCCAGCAGCTTGGCATCGGGGGGCGCCGATGGCTACACCTTC
clone_size: -; v_call: TRBV25-1; d_call: -; j_call: TRBJ2-6; cdr3_aa: CASSERSSGANVLTF; cdr3_nt: TGTGCCAGCAGTGAAAGGAGCTCTGGGGCCAACGTCCTGACTTTC
clone_size: -; v_call: TRBV5-1; d_call: -; j_call: TRBJ2-7; cdr3_aa: CASSPDSGNRYEQYF; cdr3_nt: TGCGCCAGCAGCCCGGACTCGGGTAACAGATACGAGCAGTACTTC
clone_size: -; v_call: TRBV11-2; d_call: TRBD1; j_call: TRBJ1-1; cdr3_aa: CASSSRTGEAFF; cdr3_nt: TGTGCCAGCAGCTCCCGGACAGGTGAAGCTTTCTTT
clone_size: once; v_call: TRBV10-3; d_call: -; j_call: TRBJ1-4; cdr3_aa: CAISESSQSREKLFF; cdr3_nt: TGTGCCATCAGTGAGTCGAGTCAGAGTAGGGAAAAACTGTTTTTT
clone_size: -; v_call: TRBV21-1; d_call: -; j_call: TRBJ2-5; cdr3_aa: CASSKFRGRETQYF; cdr3_nt: TGTGCCAGCAGCAAATTTAGGGGCAGGGAGACCCAGTACTTC
clone_size: -; v_call: TRBV4-3; d_call: -; j_call: TRBJ1-5; cdr3_aa: CASSQEEMQPQHF; cdr3_nt: TGCGCCAGCAGCCAAGAGGAAATGCAGCCCCAGCATTTT
clone_size: once; v_call: TRBV30; d_call: -; j_call: TRBJ2-3; cdr3_aa: CAWSVTGITDTQYF; cdr3_nt: TGTGCCTGGAGTGTGACGGGGATCACAGATACGCAGTATTTT
clone_size: once; v_call: TRBV6-5; d_call: TRBD2; j_call: TRBJ2-7; cdr3_aa: CASSPGLAGSYEQYF; cdr3_nt: TGTGCCAGCAGCCCCGGACTAGCCGGTTCCTACGAGCAGTACTTC
clone_size: -; v_call: TRBV5-6; d_call: TRBD1; j_call: TRBJ1-3; cdr3_aa: CASSLWDRVYTIYF; cdr3_nt: TGTGCCAGCAGCTTGTGGGACAGGGTATACACCATATATTTT
clone_size: once; v_call: TRBV30; d_call: TRBD2; j_call: TRBJ2-7; cdr3_aa: CASTGGVEQYF; cdr3_nt: TGTGCCAGTACTGGGGGGGTCGAGCAGTACTTC
clone_size: -; v_call: TRBV6-5; d_call: -; j_call: TRBJ2-3; cdr3_aa: CASSSLGPGDTQYF; cdr3_nt: TGTGCCAGCAGCTCCCTTGGCCCCGGAGATACGCAGTATTTT
clone_size: -; v_call: TRBV5-8; d_call: TRBD2; j_call: TRBJ2-1; cdr3_aa: CASKRTSGGESNEQFF; cdr3_nt: TGTGCCAGCAAAAGGACTAGCGGGGGGGAATCCAATGAGCAGTTCTTC
clone_size: -; v_call: TRBV7-3; d_call: -; j_call: TRBJ1-5; cdr3_aa: CASSLSSQHF; cdr3_nt: TGTGCCAGCAGCTTATCGTCACAGCATTTT
clone_size: -; v_call: TRBV11-2; d_call: TRBD2; j_call: TRBJ2-3; cdr3_aa: CASSLTSGRTDTQYF; cdr3_nt: TGTGCCAGCAGCTTGACTAGCGGGAGGACAGATACGCAGTATTTT
clone_size: few; v_call: TRBV28; d_call: TRBD2; j_call: TRBJ2-3; cdr3_aa: CASKPKRGGGDTQYF; cdr3_nt: TGTGCCAGTAAACCGAAGCGGGGGGGCGGAGATACGCAGTATTTT
clone_size: -; v_call: TRBV5-4; d_call: -; j_call: TRBJ2-1; cdr3_aa: CASSGGIESYNEQFF; cdr3_nt: TGTGCCAGCAGCGGAGGCATAGAATCCTACAATGAGCAGTTCTTC
clone_size: -; v_call: TRBV11-2; d_call: TRBD2; j_call: TRBJ2-7; cdr3_aa: CASSPGTSPAGEQYF; cdr3_nt: TGTGCCAGCAGCCCCGGGACTAGCCCAGCTGGAGAGCAGTACTTC
clone_size: -; v_call: TRBV5-1; d_call: -; j_call: TRBJ2-1; cdr3_aa: CASSLAQPSSYNEQFF; cdr3_nt: TGCGCCAGCAGCTTGGCTCAGCCCTCCTCCTACAATGAGCAGTTCTTC
clone_size: -; v_call: TRBV6-1; d_call: TRBD1; j_call: TRBJ2-2; cdr3_aa: CASSSRGLDTGELFF; cdr3_nt: TGTGCCAGCAGTTCAAGGGGGCTGGACACCGGGGAGCTGTTTTTT
clone_size: -; v_call: TRBV5-1; d_call: -; j_call: TRBJ2-2; cdr3_aa: CASSLASRGDTGELFF; cdr3_nt: TGCGCCAGCAGCTTGGCGTCCAGGGGAGACACCGGGGAGCTGTTTTTT
clone_size: -; v_call: TRBV18; d_call: -; j_call: TRBJ1-5; cdr3_aa: CASSLEGTPGQPQHF; cdr3_nt: TGTGCCAGCTCACTAGAGGGGACCCCCGGGCAGCCCCAGCATTTT
clone_size: -; v_call: TRBV6-1; d_call: TRBD1; j_call: TRBJ1-4; cdr3_aa: CASSEDRVLLEKLFF; cdr3_nt: TGTGCCAGCAGTGAGGACAGGGTTCTATTGGAAAAACTGTTTTTT
clone_size: -; v_call: TRBV6-6; d_call: TRBD1; j_call: TRBJ2-3; cdr3_aa: CASSSRDRGTSAQYF; cdr3_nt: TGTGCCAGCAGTTCCCGGGACAGGGGAACAAGTGCGCAGTATTTT
clone_size: -; v_call: TRBV5-1; d_call: TRBD1; j_call: TRBJ1-1; cdr3_aa: CASSYPGGVPNTEAFF; cdr3_nt: TGCGCCAGCAGCTACCCAGGGGGCGTCCCAAACACTGAAGCTTTCTTT
clone_size: -; v_call: TRBV7-8; d_call: TRBD2; j_call: TRBJ2-5; cdr3_aa: CASSFSSGGIQETQYF; cdr3_nt: TGTGCCAGCAGCTTTTCTAGCGGGGGGATCCAAGAGACCCAGTACTTC
clone_size: -; v_call: TRBV4-3; d_call: TRBD2; j_call: TRBJ2-7; cdr3_aa: CASSPILAGAYEQYF; cdr3_nt: TGCGCCAGCAGCCCTATACTAGCGGGAGCCTACGAGCAGTACTTC
clone_size: -; v_call: TRBV6-1; d_call: -; j_call: TRBJ1-5; cdr3_aa: CASSESGTQPQHF; cdr3_nt: TGTGCCAGCAGTGAATCAGGGACTCAGCCCCAGCATTTT
clone_size: -; v_call: TRBV9; d_call: TRBD2; j_call: TRBJ2-3; cdr3_aa: CATRRGLAGADTQYF; cdr3_nt: TGTGCCACCCGCAGGGGACTAGCGGGAGCAGATACGCAGTATTTT
clone_size: -; v_call: TRBV5-1; d_call: TRBD2; j_call: TRBJ2-2; cdr3_aa: CASSLGLADTGELFF; cdr3_nt: TGCGCCAGCAGCTTGGGACTAGCAGACACCGGGGAGCTGTTTTTT
clone_size: -; v_call: TRBV7-3; d_call: TRBD2; j_call: TRBJ2-1; cdr3_aa: CASSSGLILNEQFF; cdr3_nt: TGTGCCAGCAGCTCGGGACTAATACTCAATGAGCAGTTCTTC
clone_size: -; v_call: TRBV27; d_call: TRBD1; j_call: TRBJ1-2; cdr3_aa: CASSYPRGPYTF; cdr3_nt: TGTGCCAGCAGTTACCCCAGGGGGCCCTACACCTTC
clone_size: -; v_call: TRBV7-9; d_call: TRBD2; j_call: TRBJ2-1; cdr3_aa: CASSPRSGTSGINEQFF; cdr3_nt: TGTGCCAGCAGCCCCCGATCCGGGACTAGCGGGATCAATGAGCAGTTCTTC
clone_size: -; v_call: TRBV27; d_call: TRBD2; j_call: TRBJ2-7; cdr3_aa: CASSLASGPYEQYF; cdr3_nt: TGTGCCAGCAGTTTAGCTAGCGGGCCTTACGAGCAGTACTTC